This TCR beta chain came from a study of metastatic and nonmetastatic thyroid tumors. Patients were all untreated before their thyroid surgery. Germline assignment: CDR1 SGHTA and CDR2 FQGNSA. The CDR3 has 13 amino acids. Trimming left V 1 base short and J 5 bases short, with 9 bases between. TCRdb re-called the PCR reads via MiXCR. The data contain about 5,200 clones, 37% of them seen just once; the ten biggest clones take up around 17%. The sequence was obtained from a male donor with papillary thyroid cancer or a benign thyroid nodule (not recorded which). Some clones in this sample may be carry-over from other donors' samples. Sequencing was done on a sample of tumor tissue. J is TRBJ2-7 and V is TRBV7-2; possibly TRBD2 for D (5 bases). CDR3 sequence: CASSLENGDEQYF. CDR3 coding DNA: TGTGCCAGCAGCTTAGAGAACGGGGACGAGCAGTACTTC.